This is a list of T cell receptor beta chains from one sample in a study of shared clonotypes between healthy human individuals. Repertoires were generated with immunoSEQ multiplex PCR, while TCRdb's copy carries only in-frame clones and drops some. This sample has a few hundred thousand clones, with over 50% found just once. The sample comprised memory CD4+ T cells sorted from blood. Receptor source: a man between 25 and 39 years old in good health. CDR3s include the opening cysteine and the closing phenylalanine or tryptophan. D genes are given only for firm matches. Rows may omit the clone size; those that give it use once, few, many or a size class.

size	V	J	D	DNA	CDR3
few	TRBV2	TRBJ2-1	NA	TGTGCCAGCGGGGGACCCAGCAGGGTCAATGAGCAGTTCTTC	CASGGPSRVNEQFF
once	TRBV7-2	TRBJ2-1	TRBD2	TGTGCCAGCAGCTTAATTCACTCGGGGGGCTACAATGAGCAGTTCTTC	CASSLIHSGGYNEQFF
few	TRBV11-2	TRBJ1-2	NA	TGTGCCAGCAGCTTAGCCCCGGGCAGGGGCTATGGCTACACCTTC	CASSLAPGRGYGYTF
NA	TRBV4-3	TRBJ2-7	TRBD1	TGCGCCAGCAGCCAAGCAGGGGGCGAAACCTACGAGCAGTACTTC	CASSQAGGETYEQYF
NA	TRBV6-5	TRBJ1-2	TRBD1	TGTGCCAGCAGTTACACGAGGACAGGGAGGTCCTATGGCTACACCTTC	CASSYTRTGRSYGYTF
NA	TRBV27	TRBJ1-5	NA	TGTGCCAGCAGTTTATCAGGGGATCAGCCCCAGCATTTT	CASSLSGDQPQHF
many	TRBV7-2	TRBJ2-1	TRBD2	TGTGCCAGCAGCTCCTCAGGGGGACTAGCCGGTGGTGAGCAGTTCTTC	CASSSSGGLAGGEQFF
NA	TRBV19	TRBJ2-3	TRBD2	TGTGCCAGTAGTATCCTAGCGGGAGGGGCCACAGATACGCAGTATTTT	CASSILAGGATDTQYF
NA	TRBV5-4	TRBJ2-5	TRBD2	TGTGCCAGCAGCTCTGACAGCGGGAGCCCCCAAGAGACCCAGTACTTC	CASSSDSGSPQETQYF
few	TRBV18	TRBJ2-7	TRBD1	TGTGCCAGCTCACCACCACAGGGCCGGGACAGGGCGGCTAAGCAGTACTTC	CASSPPQGRDRAAKQYF
NA	TRBV18	TRBJ1-1	NA	TGTGCCAGCTCACCAGATACCGGAGGTCTATCTGAAGCTTTCTTT	CASSPDTGGLSEAFF
NA	TRBV6-1	TRBJ1-1	NA	TGTGCCAGCACAGTCGTTTTCCAGAACACTGAAGCTTTCTTT	CASTVVFQNTEAFF
NA	TRBV28	TRBJ2-7	TRBD2	TGTGCCAGCAGTGGGGGGGTCGGGTTACGGTACTTC	CASSGGVGLRYF
NA	TRBV18	TRBJ2-3	TRBD1	TGTGCCAGCTCACCTTCCCGCGGACAGGGCAGAAAGTATTTT	CASSPSRGQGRKYF
NA	TRBV19	TRBJ1-2	TRBD1	TGTGCCAGTAGTATGCGTGGACAGGGTATTGGCTACACCTTC	CASSMRGQGIGYTF
NA	TRBV5-4	TRBJ2-1	NA	TGTGCCAGCAGCGCCGACAGGGAGCAGTTCTTC	CASSADREQFF
NA	TRBV7-6	TRBJ1-4	TRBD1	TGTGCCAGCAGCTTAGGCAACAGGGGGTCGAATGAAAAACTGTTTTTT	CASSLGNRGSNEKLFF
many	TRBV7-6	TRBJ1-3	NA	TGTGCCAGCAGCTCGGGACGGTCCTCTGGAAACACCATATATTTT	CASSSGRSSGNTIYF
NA	TRBV19	TRBJ1-2	NA	TGTGCCAGTAGTCGCGAGGGGTCCTATGGCTACACCTTC	CASSREGSYGYTF
few	TRBV10-3	TRBJ1-5	NA	TGTGCCATCAGTGCTGACTTGGGGGCACATCAGCCCCAGCATTTT	CAISADLGAHQPQHF
NA	TRBV29-1	TRBJ2-7	NA	TGCAGCGTTGAAGAGAGCTACGAGCAGTACTTC	CSVEESYEQYF
NA	TRBV5-1	TRBJ2-7	TRBD2	TGCGCCAGCAGCGGCCGGACTAGCGGGACTTCCTACGAGCAGTACTTC	CASSGRTSGTSYEQYF
few	TRBV2	TRBJ1-5	NA	TGTGCCAGCAATTTAAACAGGGAGAATCAGCCCCAGCATTTT	CASNLNRENQPQHF
few	TRBV11-2	TRBJ2-1	NA	TGTGCCAGCAGCTTAGACCCAGGGTACGATGAGCAGTTCTTC	CASSLDPGYDEQFF
NA	TRBV6-1	TRBJ2-7	NA	TGTGCCAGCAACAACGGGGTTTACTACGAGCAGTACTTC	CASNNGVYYEQYF
many	TRBV5-5	TRBJ2-7	NA	TGTGCCAGCAGCCCCTCCTCCCTGGCCTACGAGCAGTACTTC	CASSPSSLAYEQYF
NA	TRBV9	TRBJ2-3	TRBD2	TGTGCCAGCAGCGTTGGACTAGTCACAGATACGCAGTATTTT	CASSVGLVTDTQYF
NA	TRBV2	TRBJ1-2	NA	TGTGCCAGTTGGGGGGAGGACTATGGCTACACCTTC	CASWGEDYGYTF
NA	TRBV18	TRBJ1-3	NA	TGTGCCAGCTCACCAACACAGGGCAGCTCTGGAAACACCATATATTTT	CASSPTQGSSGNTIYF
few	TRBV29-1	TRBJ2-1	TRBD2	TGCAGCGGTGATCCGGGACTAGCGGGAGGCCATGAGCAGTTCTTC	CSGDPGLAGGHEQFF
NA	TRBV10-1	TRBJ2-5	TRBD2	TGCGCCAGCAGTGAATTAGCGGGAGGCGGGACCCAGTACTTC	CASSELAGGGTQYF
NA	TRBV6-6	TRBJ2-1	NA	TGTGCCAGCAGTTCAACAGGTGACTCCTACAATGAGCAGTTCTTC	CASSSTGDSYNEQFF
NA	TRBV5-1	TRBJ2-7	NA	TGCGCCAGCAGCTTGGGAGGAGGTGGCTACGAGCAGTACTTC	CASSLGGGGYEQYF
once	TRBV7-3	TRBJ2-2	TRBD1	TGTGCCAGCAGCGACCCGGACAGGGAGGAGCTGTTTTTT	CASSDPDREELFF
NA	TRBV19	TRBJ2-5	NA	TGTGCCAGTAGTGATGGGTGGGAGACCCAGTACTTC	CASSDGWETQYF
NA	TRBV7-2	TRBJ2-7	TRBD2	TGTGCCAGCAGCCCACAAAGCGGGAGAGACGAGCAGTACTTC	CASSPQSGRDEQYF
few	TRBV2	TRBJ2-3	NA	TGTGCCAGCACCGGAGGTCTCGGCACAGATACGCAGTATTTT	CASTGGLGTDTQYF
NA	TRBV5-5	TRBJ1-2	TRBD1	TGTGCCAGCAGCTTGGCCGGGACAGGGTATTATGGCTACACCTTC	CASSLAGTGYYGYTF
NA	TRBV7-9	TRBJ2-2	NA	TGTGCCAGCAGCTTATCCCTATTGGGGCGGAGTACCGGGGAGCTGTTTTTT	CASSLSLLGRSTGELFF
NA	TRBV10-1	TRBJ2-7	NA	TGCGCCAGCAGTAACGGATCCTGGGACGAGCAGTACTTC	CASSNGSWDEQYF
NA	TRBV9	TRBJ2-3	NA	TGTGCCAGCAGCGTGAGTCTAGGCGACACAGATACGCAGTATTTT	CASSVSLGDTDTQYF
NA	TRBV18	TRBJ1-3	NA	TGTGCCAGCTCACCAGTTTGGAATCTAAACACCATATATTTT	CASSPVWNLNTIYF
few	TRBV18	TRBJ1-5	NA	TGTGCCAGCTCACCTGGGGCAGGCTATCAGCCCCAGCATTTT	CASSPGAGYQPQHF
once	TRBV6-1	TRBJ1-5	NA	TGTGCCAGCAGTGAAATCGGACCGCCCCAGCATTTT	CASSEIGPPQHF
NA	TRBV6-1	TRBJ1-2	NA	TGTGCCAGCAGTGCGACTAGCCGCACATATGGCTACACCTTC	CASSATSRTYGYTF
NA	TRBV2	TRBJ2-5	TRBD2	TGTGCCAGCAGACCCGGACTAGCGGATCAAGAGACCCAGTACTTC	CASRPGLADQETQYF
NA	TRBV7-6	TRBJ2-2	TRBD1	TGTGCCAGCAGAAACTTAACAGGGGGCATAAGGGAGCTGTTTTTT	CASRNLTGGIRELFF
NA	TRBV6-5	TRBJ2-3	NA	TGTGCCAGCCTCGCGACTGTAACTAGCACAGATACGCAGTATTTT	CASLATVTSTDTQYF
NA	TRBV18	TRBJ2-6	TRBD1	TGTGCCAGCTCACCCGACAGGGGTGTCTCTGGGGCCAACGTCCTGACTTTC	CASSPDRGVSGANVLTF
NA	TRBV7-2	TRBJ2-1	NA	TGTGCCAGCTCCGGGGCAACTTACAATGAGCAGTTCTTC	CASSGATYNEQFF
NA	TRBV4-3	TRBJ2-2	TRBD2	TGCGCCAGCAGCCAAGAGGGGGCTAGCGGGAGTTCCGGGGAGCTGTTTTTT	CASSQEGASGSSGELFF
NA	TRBV11-2	TRBJ2-1	NA	TGTGCCAGCAGCTTAGTAGCGGATAATGAGCAGTTCTTC	CASSLVADNEQFF
few	TRBV9	TRBJ2-1	TRBD2	TGTGCCAGCAGCGATTATAGCGGGGTCTACAATGAGCAGTTCTTC	CASSDYSGVYNEQFF
NA	TRBV5-1	TRBJ2-4	TRBD2	TGCGCCAGCAGCCAAACCCTAGCGGAGCGGGGCGGAAACATTCAGTACTTC	CASSQTLAERGGNIQYF
NA	TRBV7-6	TRBJ2-3	NA	TGTGCCAGCAGCTTATCTCATGTCACAGATACGCAGTATTTT	CASSLSHVTDTQYF
NA	TRBV5-1	TRBJ1-1	NA	TGCGCCAGCAACGCAGCGGGGGTCACTGAAGCTTTCTTT	CASNAAGVTEAFF
NA	TRBV19	TRBJ1-4	NA	TGTGCCAGTACTTCCAGGGCCGAAAAACTGTTTTTT	CASTSRAEKLFF
NA	TRBV18	TRBJ2-1	NA	TGTGCCAGCTCACCCTGGGACAACAATGAGCAGTTCTTC	CASSPWDNNEQFF
NA	TRBV2	TRBJ2-5	TRBD2	TGTGCCAGCAGTGGGGAGGGGTTAGAGACCCAGTACTTC	CASSGEGLETQYF
few	TRBV6-5	TRBJ1-1	NA	TGTGCCAGCAGTTATGGCATAAACGCTTTCTTT	CASSYGINAFF